This record covers a single T cell receptor beta chain. The antigen is not known. V lost 1 base to trimming and J lost 0 bases; unmatched junction nucleotides: 10. Germline lookup yields CDR1 SGHVS and CDR2 FQNEAQ. CDR3 size: 20 residues. The sample comes from a study of T cell repertoires in cytomegalovirus infection. Whole-study context: Carrying CMV and the relevant HLA type showed in public TCR beta signatures.

A single record per CDR3 protein comes from TCRdb applying MiXCR to the reads. The table shows around 100,000 distinct CDR3 sequences, with around 45% occurring only once. Regarding the study as a whole: It was HLA-C-restricted CMV-specific TCR beta clonotypes that dominated the response ex vivo. Carriage of CMV together with the relevant HLA was identifiable through cumulative public TCR beta family frequency.

This sequence originates from a human donor in good health (CMV status not recorded). Some clones in this sample may be carry-over from other donors' samples. The genes are TRBV7-8 and TRBJ2-6; 9 bases line up with TRBD1. The sequencing here drew on CD8+ T cells from cultured PBMCs, taken from culture after CMV antigen stimulation. For the CDR3, the DNA is TGTGCCAGCAGCTTAGAAAACGGGGACAGGGATGTCTCTGGGGCCAACGTCCTGACTTTC. Translation gives CASSLENGDRDVSGANVLTF.